This is a list of T cell receptor beta chains from one sample in a study of blood T cell repertoires in COVID-19. The protocol was immunoSEQ multiplex PCR, while the TCRdb copy is restricted to in-frame clones and leaves out a portion. The profile shows 300,000 to 400,000 clones, approximately 92% of them singletons. Specimen: PBMCs or T cells enriched from blood (not recorded which). These receptors were collected from a man between 18 and 35 years old who had recovered from COVID-19. The CDR3 runs from the conserved cysteine through the conserved F or W. A D gene is named only where the DNA matches it firmly. Size values are once, few and many counts, or a class for expanded clones, and some rows have none.

V	J	size	D	CDR3	DNA
TRBV7-2	TRBJ2-2	.	.	CASSPRALWTGELFF	TGTGCCAGCAGCCCCAGGGCCCTGTGGACCGGGGAGCTGTTTTTT
TRBV7-9	TRBJ1-2	.	.	CASSFRDTAWLNYGYTF	TGTGCCAGCAGCTTCCGGGACACGGCTTGGCTTAACTATGGCTACACCTTC
TRBV11-3	TRBJ2-1	few	.	CASSLAFSHRPDEQFF	TGTGCCAGCAGCTTAGCTTTCTCCCACAGGCCAGATGAGCAGTTCTTC
TRBV12-3/TRBV12-4	TRBJ1-3	.	.	CASSQFSGNTIYF	TGTGCCAGCAGTCAGTTCTCTGGAAACACCATATATTTT
TRBV27	TRBJ2-2	.	.	CASRFAGRGELFF	TGTGCCAGCCGCTTCGCGGGACGCGGGGAGCTGTTTTTT
TRBV20-1	TRBJ1-5	few	TRBD1	CSASEGQGAFGNQPQHF	TGCAGTGCTAGTGAGGGACAGGGGGCTTTTGGGAATCAGCCCCAGCATTTT
TRBV19	TRBJ1-5	.	.	CASSLRESHQPQHF	TGTGCCAGTAGTTTAAGAGAGTCACATCAGCCCCAGCATTTT
TRBV5-5	TRBJ2-3	.	TRBD2	CASSLLAGQSTDTQYF	TGTGCCAGCAGCTTACTAGCGGGGCAATCCACAGATACGCAGTATTTT
TRBV19	TRBJ2-1	.	TRBD2	CASSKDPPGLAGVSSYNEQFF	TGTGCCAGTAGTAAAGATCCACCGGGACTAGCGGGAGTCAGCTCCTACAATGAGCAGTTCTTC
TRBV18	TRBJ2-7	.	.	CASSPDRLPSGEQYF	TGTGCCAGCTCACCGGACAGGCTACCCAGCGGGGAGCAGTACTTC
TRBV6-6	TRBJ2-7	.	.	CASTPTGSYEQYF	TGTGCCAGCACTCCGACAGGATCCTACGAGCAGTACTTC
TRBV9	TRBJ2-2	once	TRBD1	CASSLRAGGNTGELFF	TGTGCCAGCAGCCTACGGGCAGGGGGCAACACCGGGGAGCTGTTTTTT
TRBV19	TRBJ1-1	.	.	CASSHTPNTEAFF	TGTGCCAGTAGCCACACACCGAACACTGAAGCTTTCTTT
TRBV28	TRBJ1-3	.	TRBD1	CASMAPGQVASGNTIYF	TGTGCCAGCATGGCCCCGGGACAGGTGGCCTCTGGAAACACCATATATTTT
TRBV7-9	TRBJ1-5	.	.	CASSSRQSNQPQHF	TGTGCCAGCAGCTCAAGACAGAGCAATCAGCCCCAGCATTTT
TRBV19	TRBJ1-5	.	.	CASSMTSGVPQPQHF	TGTGCCAGTAGTATGACTTCAGGGGTTCCTCAGCCCCAGCATTTT
TRBV4-1	TRBJ1-1	.	TRBD1	CASSQPTGTGLTEAFF	TGCGCCAGCAGCCAACCAACGGGGACAGGACTCACTGAAGCTTTCTTT
TRBV12-3/TRBV12-4	TRBJ1-1	.	.	CASTKFRAEAFF	TGTGCCAGCACAAAATTCAGGGCTGAAGCTTTCTTT
TRBV19	TRBJ1-1	.	TRBD1	CASSNRGLNTEAFF	TGTGCCAGTAGTAACAGGGGCCTGAACACTGAAGCTTTCTTT
TRBV29-1	TRBJ2-7	.	.	CSARQTTSYEQYF	TGCAGCGCAAGACAGACGACCAGCTACGAGCAGTACTTC
TRBV12-5	TRBJ2-7	.	TRBD1	CASGLAGTASYEQYF	TGTGCTAGTGGTTTGGCCGGGACAGCCTCCTACGAGCAGTACTTC
TRBV5-5	TRBJ1-5	.	.	CASSSDIPNQPQHF	TGTGCCAGCAGCTCTGACATACCAAATCAGCCCCAGCATTTT
TRBV5-6	TRBJ2-7	once	.	CASSLVARLGGIRRGEQYF	TGTGCCAGCAGCTTGGTCGCGCGTCTAGGGGGAATTCGCCGTGGTGAGCAGTACTTC
TRBV7-3	TRBJ2-7	.	TRBD2	CASSLQLAGGHEQYF	TGTGCCAGCAGCTTACAACTAGCGGGAGGCCACGAGCAGTACTTC
TRBV28	TRBJ2-3	.	.	CASSLATGETDTQYF	TGTGCCAGCAGTTTAGCGACAGGCGAGACAGATACGCAGTATTTT
TRBV12-3/TRBV12-4	TRBJ1-2	.	TRBD1	CASSLEGAGGYTF	TGTGCCAGCAGTTTGGAGGGGGCAGGCGGCTACACCTTC
TRBV7-2	TRBJ2-3	.	.	CASSYRGGGGTDTQYF	TGTGCCAGCAGCTACCGCGGCGGGGGCGGCACAGATACGCAGTATTTT
TRBV6-2/TRBV6-3	TRBJ2-7	.	TRBD2	CASSYERGYEQYF	TGTGCCAGCAGTTACGAGCGGGGGTACGAGCAGTACTTC
TRBV4-1	TRBJ2-1	.	TRBD2	CASSQGSGAYNEQFF	TGCGCCAGCAGCCAAGGGAGCGGGGCGTACAATGAGCAGTTCTTC
TRBV30	TRBJ1-2	.	.	CAWSPGNYGYTF	TGTGCCTGGAGTCCCGGGAACTATGGCTACACCTTC
TRBV5-1	TRBJ2-6	once	.	CASSPLGSGANVLTF	TGCGCCAGCAGCCCACTAGGGTCTGGGGCCAACGTCCTGACTTTC
TRBV6-2/TRBV6-3	TRBJ2-7	.	.	CASSRTENYEQYF	TGTGCCAGCAGCCGGACAGAGAACTACGAGCAGTACTTC
TRBV3-1/TRBV3-2	TRBJ2-5	.	TRBD1	CASSPTGAETQYF	TGTGCCAGCAGCCCGACAGGGGCAGAGACCCAGTACTTC
TRBV5-1	TRBJ1-4	.	.	CASSSDSQNEKLFF	TGCGCCAGCAGCTCGGACAGTCAGAATGAAAAACTGTTTTTT
TRBV27	TRBJ2-1	.	.	CASSFPGGEQFF	TGTGCCAGCAGTTTTCCCGGGGGTGAGCAGTTCTTC
TRBV7-9	TRBJ1-2	.	TRBD1	CASRGRTGENYGYTF	TGTGCCAGTAGGGGGAGAACAGGGGAAAACTATGGCTACACCTTC
TRBV5-4	TRBJ1-2	.	TRBD1	CASSGDRVSTLNGYTF	TGTGCCAGCAGCGGAGACAGGGTTTCGACATTAAATGGCTACACCTTC
TRBV3-1/TRBV3-2	TRBJ2-5	.	TRBD2	CASSQELPAGGPEEETQYF	TGTGCCAGCAGCCAAGAACTTCCGGCGGGGGGGCCGGAGGAAGAGACCCAGTACTTC
TRBV28	TRBJ2-3	.	TRBD1	CASSLGQGLDTQYF	TGTGCCAGCAGTCTAGGACAGGGATTAGATACGCAGTATTTT
TRBV27	TRBJ1-5	once	.	CASSGQVDQPQHF	TGTGCCAGCAGTGGGCAGGTCGATCAGCCCCAGCATTTT
TRBV7-9	TRBJ2-1	once	.	CASSFPNGDEQFF	TGTGCCAGCAGCTTTCCAAACGGGGATGAGCAGTTCTTC
TRBV27	TRBJ2-1	.	TRBD2	CASSYRTSGGDEQFF	TGTGCCAGCAGTTATAGGACTAGCGGGGGAGATGAGCAGTTCTTC
TRBV5-1	TRBJ2-1	.	TRBD2	CASMRLAGGPNNEQFF	TGCGCCAGCATGCGACTAGCGGGGGGGCCAAACAATGAGCAGTTCTTC
TRBV9	TRBJ1-6	.	.	CASSVGQNSYNSPLHF	TGTGCCAGCAGCGTAGGGCAGAACTCCTATAATTCACCCCTCCACTTT
TRBV28	TRBJ1-1	.	.	CASSLQGLNTEAFF	TGTGCCAGCAGTTTACAGGGGCTGAACACTGAAGCTTTCTTT
TRBV7-7	TRBJ2-5	.	.	CASSLRGNWMETQYF	TGTGCCAGCAGCCTTCGCGGGAATTGGATGGAGACCCAGTACTTC
TRBV7-9	TRBJ2-3	.	TRBD2	CASSQGLAGSDTQYF	TGTGCCAGCAGCCAGGGACTAGCGGGATCAGATACGCAGTATTTT
TRBV28	TRBJ1-1	few	.	CASSLRGGTEAFF	TGTGCCAGCAGTTTAAGGGGGGGCACTGAAGCTTTCTTT
TRBV5-5	TRBJ1-6	.	.	CASSLNRDSPLHF	TGTGCCAGCAGCCTGAACAGGGATTCACCCCTCCACTTT
TRBV19	TRBJ1-2	.	.	CASNSWGRPNYGYTF	TGTGCCAGTAACTCCTGGGGCAGACCTAACTATGGCTACACCTTC
TRBV3-1/TRBV3-2	TRBJ1-6	.	.	CASSQGVGGSFSPLHF	TGTGCCAGCAGCCAAGGGGTCGGGGGATCCTTCTCACCCCTCCACTTT
TRBV6-5	TRBJ1-1	.	.	CASSYSGTGGTEAFF	TGTGCCAGCAGTTACTCCGGGACGGGAGGCACTGAAGCTTTCTTT